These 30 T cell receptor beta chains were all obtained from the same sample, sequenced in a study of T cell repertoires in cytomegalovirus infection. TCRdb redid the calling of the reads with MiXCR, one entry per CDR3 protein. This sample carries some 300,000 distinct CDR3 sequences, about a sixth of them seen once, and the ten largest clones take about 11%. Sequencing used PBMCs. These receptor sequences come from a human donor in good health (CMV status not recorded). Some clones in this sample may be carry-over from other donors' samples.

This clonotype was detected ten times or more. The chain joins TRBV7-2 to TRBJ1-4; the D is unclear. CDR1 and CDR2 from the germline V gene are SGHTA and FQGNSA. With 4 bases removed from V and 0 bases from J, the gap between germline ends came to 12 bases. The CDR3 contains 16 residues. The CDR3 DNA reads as TGTGCCAGCAGCTCGGTAGATAGAGCAACTAATGAAAAACTGTTTTTT. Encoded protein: CASSSVDRATNEKLFF. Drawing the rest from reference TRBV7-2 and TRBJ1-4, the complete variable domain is GAGVSQSPSNKVTEKGKDVELRCDPISGHTALYWYRQSLGQGLEFLIYFQGNSAPDKSGLPSDRFSAERTGGSVSTLTIQRTQQEDSAVYLCASSSVDRATNEKLFFGSGTQLSVL.

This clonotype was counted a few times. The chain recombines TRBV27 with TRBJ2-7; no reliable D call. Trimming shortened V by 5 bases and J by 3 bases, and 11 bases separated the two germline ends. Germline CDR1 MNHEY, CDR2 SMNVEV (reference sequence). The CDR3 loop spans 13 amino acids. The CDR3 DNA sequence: TGTGCCAGCAGTCCCTCCTCTCTCTACGAGCAGTACTTC. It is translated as CASSPSSLYEQYF.

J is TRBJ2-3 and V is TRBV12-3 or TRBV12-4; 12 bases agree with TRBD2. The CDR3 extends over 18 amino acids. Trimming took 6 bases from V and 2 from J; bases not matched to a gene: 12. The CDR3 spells CASRHGLAGFEITDTQYF. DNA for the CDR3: TGTGCCAGCAGACACGGACTAGCGGGGTTCGAAATCACAGATACGCAGTATTTT.

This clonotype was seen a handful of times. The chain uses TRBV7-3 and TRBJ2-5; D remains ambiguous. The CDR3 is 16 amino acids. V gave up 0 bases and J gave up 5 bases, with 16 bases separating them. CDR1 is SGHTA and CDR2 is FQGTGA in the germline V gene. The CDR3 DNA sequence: TGTGCCAGCAGCTTAACTGGCACACCGGGTCGGGAGACCCAGTACTTC. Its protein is CASSLTGTPGRETQYF.

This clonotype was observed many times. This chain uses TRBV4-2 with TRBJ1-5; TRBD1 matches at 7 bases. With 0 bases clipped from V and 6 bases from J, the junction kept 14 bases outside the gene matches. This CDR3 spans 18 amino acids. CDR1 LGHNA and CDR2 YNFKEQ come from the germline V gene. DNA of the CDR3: TGTGCCAGCAGCCAAGAAGGTCCCACAGGGGCGGTGGGTCAGCCCCAGCATTTT. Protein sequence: CASSQEGPTGAVGQPQHF.

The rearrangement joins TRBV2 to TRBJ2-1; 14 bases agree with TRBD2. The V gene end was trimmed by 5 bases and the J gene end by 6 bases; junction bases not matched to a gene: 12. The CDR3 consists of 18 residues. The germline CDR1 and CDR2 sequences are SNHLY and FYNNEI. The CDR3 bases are TGTGCCAGCAGTTATAGGACTAGCGGGGGGAAGTCCCCCAATGAGCAGTTCTTC. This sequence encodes CASSYRTSGGKSPNEQFF.

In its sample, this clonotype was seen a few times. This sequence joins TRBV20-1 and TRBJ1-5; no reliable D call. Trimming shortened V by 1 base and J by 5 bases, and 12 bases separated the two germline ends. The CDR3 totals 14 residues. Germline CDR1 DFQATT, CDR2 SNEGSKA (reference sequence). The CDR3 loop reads CSARVLGRDQPQHF. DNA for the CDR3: TGCAGTGCTAGAGTCCTAGGACGGGATCAGCCCCAGCATTTT.

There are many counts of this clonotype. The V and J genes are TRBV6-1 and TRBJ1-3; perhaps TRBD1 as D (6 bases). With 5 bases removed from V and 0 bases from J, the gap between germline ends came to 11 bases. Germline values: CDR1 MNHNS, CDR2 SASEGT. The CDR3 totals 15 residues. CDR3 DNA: TGTGCCAGCAGTTGGGGGCAAAGCTCTGGAAACACCATATATTTT. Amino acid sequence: CASSWGQSSGNTIYF.

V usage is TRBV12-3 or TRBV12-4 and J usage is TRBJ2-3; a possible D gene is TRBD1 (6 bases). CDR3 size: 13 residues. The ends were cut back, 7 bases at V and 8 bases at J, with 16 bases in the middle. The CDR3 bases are TGTGCCAGCAAACAGGGTCAGTCTGGTACGCAGTATTTT. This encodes CASKQGQSGTQYF.

This CDR3 is CASSLGGSMNGYTF. The DNA for the CDR3 is TGCGCCAGCAGCTTGGGGGGAAGTATGAATGGCTACACCTTC. The rearrangement uses TRBV5-1 and TRBJ1-2; D is undetermined. Germline CDR1 reads SGHRS; CDR2 reads YFSETQ. V was shortened by 0 bases and J by 6 bases, with 12 bases between the two germline ends. This CDR3 comprises 14 residues.

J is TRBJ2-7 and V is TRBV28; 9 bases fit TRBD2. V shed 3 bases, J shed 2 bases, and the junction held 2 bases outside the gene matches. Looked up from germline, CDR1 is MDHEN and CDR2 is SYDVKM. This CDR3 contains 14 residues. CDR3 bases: TGTGCCAGCAGTTTCCTAGCGGGGACCTACGAGCAGTACTTC. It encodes CASSFLAGTYEQYF.

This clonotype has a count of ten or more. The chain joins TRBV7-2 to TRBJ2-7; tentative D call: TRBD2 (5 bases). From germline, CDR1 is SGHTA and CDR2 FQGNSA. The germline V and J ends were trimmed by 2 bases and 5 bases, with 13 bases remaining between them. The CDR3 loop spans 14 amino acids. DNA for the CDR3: TGTGCCAGCAGCTTAAATCGCGGGTCGGACGAGCAGTACTTC. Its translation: CASSLNRGSDEQYF. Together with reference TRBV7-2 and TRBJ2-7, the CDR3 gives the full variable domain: GAGVSQSPSNKVTEKGKDVELRCDPISGHTALYWYRQSLGQGLEFLIYFQGNSAPDKSGLPSDRFSAERTGGSVSTLTIQRTQQEDSAVYLCASSLNRGSDEQYFGPGTRLTVT.

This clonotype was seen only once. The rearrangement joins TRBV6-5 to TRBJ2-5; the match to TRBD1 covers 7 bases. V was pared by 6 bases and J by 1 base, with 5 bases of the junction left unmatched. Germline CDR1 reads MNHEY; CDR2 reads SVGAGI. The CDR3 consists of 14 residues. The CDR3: CASREGGRQETQYF. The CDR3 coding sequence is TGTGCCAGCAGGGAAGGGGGCCGCCAAGAGACCCAGTACTTC.

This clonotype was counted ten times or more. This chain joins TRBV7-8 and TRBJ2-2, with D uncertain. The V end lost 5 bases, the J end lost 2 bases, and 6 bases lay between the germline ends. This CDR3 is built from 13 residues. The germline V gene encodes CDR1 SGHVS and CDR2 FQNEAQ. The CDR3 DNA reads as TGTGCCAGCAGCGGCATTAACACCGGGGAGCTGTTTTTT. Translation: CASSGINTGELFF.

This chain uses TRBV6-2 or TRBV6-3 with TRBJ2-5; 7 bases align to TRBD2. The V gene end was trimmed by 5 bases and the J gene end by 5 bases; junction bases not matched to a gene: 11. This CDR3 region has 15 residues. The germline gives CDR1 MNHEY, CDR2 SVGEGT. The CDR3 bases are TGTGCCAGCAGTAAAGTCCGGGACTACCTGGAGACCCAGTACTTC. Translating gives CASSKVRDYLETQYF.

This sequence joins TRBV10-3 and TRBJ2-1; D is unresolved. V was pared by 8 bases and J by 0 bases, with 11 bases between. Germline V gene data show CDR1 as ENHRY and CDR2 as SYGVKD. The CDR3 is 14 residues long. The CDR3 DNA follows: TGTGCCATCTCCCCAAGTCCCTCCTACAATGAGCAGTTCTTC. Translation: CAISPSPSYNEQFF.

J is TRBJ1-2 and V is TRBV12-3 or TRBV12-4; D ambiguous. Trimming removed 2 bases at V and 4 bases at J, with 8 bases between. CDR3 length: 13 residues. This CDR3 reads CASSLMVGYGYTF. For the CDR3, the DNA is TGTGCCAGCAGTTTAATGGTCGGCTATGGCTACACCTTC.

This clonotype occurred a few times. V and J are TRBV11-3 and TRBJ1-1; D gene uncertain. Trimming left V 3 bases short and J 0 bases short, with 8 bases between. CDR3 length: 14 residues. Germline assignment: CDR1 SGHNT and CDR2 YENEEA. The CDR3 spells CASSFSGMNTEAFF. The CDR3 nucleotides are TGTGCCAGCAGCTTCTCGGGGATGAACACTGAAGCTTTCTTT.

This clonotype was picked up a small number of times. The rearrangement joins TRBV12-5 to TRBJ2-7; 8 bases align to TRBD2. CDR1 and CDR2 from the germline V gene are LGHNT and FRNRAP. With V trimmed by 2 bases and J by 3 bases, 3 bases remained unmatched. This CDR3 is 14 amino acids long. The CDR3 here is CASGLPREGYEQYF. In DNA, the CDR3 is TGTGCTAGTGGTTTGCCCCGGGAGGGCTACGAGCAGTACTTC. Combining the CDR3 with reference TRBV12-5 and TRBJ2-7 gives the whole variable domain DARVTQTPRHKVTEMGQEVTMRCQPILGHNTVFWYRQTMMQGLELLAYFRNRAPLDDSGMPKDRFSAEMPDATLATLKIQPSEPRDSAVYFCASGLPREGYEQYFGPGTRLTVT.

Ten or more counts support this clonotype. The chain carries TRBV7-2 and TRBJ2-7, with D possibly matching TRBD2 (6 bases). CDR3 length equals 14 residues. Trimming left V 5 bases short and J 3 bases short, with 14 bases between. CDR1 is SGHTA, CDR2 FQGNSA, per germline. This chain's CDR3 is CASSRSGLLYEQYF. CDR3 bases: TGTGCCAGCAGCAGATCGGGACTCCTCTACGAGCAGTACTTC.

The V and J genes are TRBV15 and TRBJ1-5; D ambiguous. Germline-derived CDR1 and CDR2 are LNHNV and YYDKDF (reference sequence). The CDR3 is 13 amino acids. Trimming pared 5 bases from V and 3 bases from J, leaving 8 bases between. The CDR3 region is CATSWGVNQPQHF. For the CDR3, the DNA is TGTGCCACCAGCTGGGGTGTCAATCAGCCCCAGCATTTT.

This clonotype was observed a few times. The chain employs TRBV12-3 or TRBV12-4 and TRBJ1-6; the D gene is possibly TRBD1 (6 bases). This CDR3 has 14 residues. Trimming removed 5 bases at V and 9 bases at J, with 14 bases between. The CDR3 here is CASSLGRTVSPLHF. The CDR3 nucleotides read TGTGCCAGCAGTCTAGGGCGGACAGTTTCACCCCTCCACTTT.

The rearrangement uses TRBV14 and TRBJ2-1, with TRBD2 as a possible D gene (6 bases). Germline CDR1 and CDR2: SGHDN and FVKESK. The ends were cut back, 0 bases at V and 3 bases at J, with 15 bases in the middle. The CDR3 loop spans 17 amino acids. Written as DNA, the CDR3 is TGTGCCAGCAGCCAAGATGTCCGGGACTGGGGCTACAATGAGCAGTTCTTC. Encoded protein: CASSQDVRDWGYNEQFF. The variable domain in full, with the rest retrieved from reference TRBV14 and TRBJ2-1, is EAGVTQFPSHSVIEKGQTVTLRCDPISGHDNLYWYRRVMGKEIKFLLHFVKESKQDESGMPNNRFLAERTGGTYSTLKVQPAELEDSGVYFCASSQDVRDWGYNEQFFGPGTRLTVL.

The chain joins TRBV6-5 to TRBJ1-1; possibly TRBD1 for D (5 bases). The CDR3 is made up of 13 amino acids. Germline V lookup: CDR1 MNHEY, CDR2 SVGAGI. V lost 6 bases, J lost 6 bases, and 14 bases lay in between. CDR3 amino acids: CASSADIGSEAFF. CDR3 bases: TGTGCCAGCAGCGCGGACATCGGATCTGAAGCTTTCTTT.

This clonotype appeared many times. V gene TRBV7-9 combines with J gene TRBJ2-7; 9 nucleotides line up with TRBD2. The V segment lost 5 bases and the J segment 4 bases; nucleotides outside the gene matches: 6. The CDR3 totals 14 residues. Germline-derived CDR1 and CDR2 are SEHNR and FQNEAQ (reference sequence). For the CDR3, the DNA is TGTGCCAGCAGCGTCGGGACTAGCTCGTACGAGCAGTACTTC. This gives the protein CASSVGTSSYEQYF.

The DNA for the CDR3 is TGTGCCAGCAGGACTAGCGGGGGGCCTCGCTACGAGCAGTACTTC. This encodes CASRTSGGPRYEQYF. The J gene is TRBJ2-7, the V gene TRBV12-3 or TRBV12-4; TRBD2 matches 13 bases. CDR3 length equals 15 residues. Trimming took 6 bases from V and 3 from J; bases not matched to a gene: 5.

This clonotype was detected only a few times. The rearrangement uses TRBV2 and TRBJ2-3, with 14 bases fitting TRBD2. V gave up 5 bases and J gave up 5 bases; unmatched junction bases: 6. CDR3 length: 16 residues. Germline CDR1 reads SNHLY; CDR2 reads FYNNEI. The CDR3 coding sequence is TGTGCCAGCAGTTCGGGACTAGCGGGGGAGCAAGATACGCAGTATTTT. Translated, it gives CASSSGLAGEQDTQYF.

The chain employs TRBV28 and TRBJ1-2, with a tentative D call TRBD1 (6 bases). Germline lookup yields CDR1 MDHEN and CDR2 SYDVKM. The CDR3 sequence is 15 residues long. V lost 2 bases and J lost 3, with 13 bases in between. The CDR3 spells CASSLGGAGDYGYTF. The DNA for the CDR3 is TGTGCCAGCAGTTTAGGGGGGGCGGGTGACTATGGCTACACCTTC.

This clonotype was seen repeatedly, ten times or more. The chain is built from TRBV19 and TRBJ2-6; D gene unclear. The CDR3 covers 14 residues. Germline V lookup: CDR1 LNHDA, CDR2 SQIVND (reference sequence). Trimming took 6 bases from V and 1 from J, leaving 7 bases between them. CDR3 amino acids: CASSSNSGANVLTF. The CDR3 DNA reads TGTGCCAGTAGCTCAAATTCTGGGGCCAACGTCCTGACTTTC.

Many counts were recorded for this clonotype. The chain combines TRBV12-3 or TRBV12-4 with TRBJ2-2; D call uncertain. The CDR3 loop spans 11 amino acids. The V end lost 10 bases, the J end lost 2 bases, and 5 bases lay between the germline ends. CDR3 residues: CATVNTGELFF. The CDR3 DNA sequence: TGTGCCACCGTCAACACCGGGGAGCTGTTTTTT.